The rows below give T cell receptor beta chains drawn from one sample of a study of control samples from healthy donors and cancer patients. Sequencing used immunoSEQ multiplex PCR; TCRdb keeps in-frame clones, though not all of them. The table lists approximately 170,000 clones, 92% of them singletons. Sequencing was performed on blood. The receptors come from a woman in her twenties or thirties in good health. Both conserved end residues are part of each CDR3. Fields, in order: clone size, V gene, D gene, J gene, CDR3 DNA, CDR3 protein. D genes are given only for firm matches. Rows give clone size only sometimes, using once, few, many, or a class for an expanded clone.

once	TRBV12-5	-	TRBJ2-1	TGTGCTAGTGGTTTGGTAATGTGGGGTTTCTACAATGAGCAGTTCTTC	CASGLVMWGFYNEQFF
-	TRBV9	-	TRBJ2-2	TGTGCCACCCTCGACGGACTCTTACCGAACACCGGGGAGCTGTTTTTT	CATLDGLLPNTGELFF
-	TRBV29-1	-	TRBJ2-7	TGCAGCGTTGATTTTAGAGGCAGCCGCCGTTACGAGCAGTACTTC	CSVDFRGSRRYEQYF
-	TRBV4-1	-	TRBJ2-1	TGCGCCAGCAGCCAAGACAGGGCCCGTTCCTTATACAATGAGCAGTTCTTC	CASSQDRARSLYNEQFF
once	TRBV24-1	-	TRBJ1-1	TGTGCCACCAGTGATTCTGGGACGGCGAACACTGAAGCTTTCTTT	CATSDSGTANTEAFF
-	TRBV5-1	TRBD2	TRBJ2-5	TGCGCCAGCAGCTTGGGGACCTCGACTAGCGGGAGCTGGGAGACCCAGTACTTC	CASSLGTSTSGSWETQYF
-	TRBV5-6	-	TRBJ2-5	TGTGCCAGCAGCTTTGGAGAGACCCAGTACTTC	CASSFGETQYF
-	TRBV6-5	TRBD2	TRBJ2-1	TGTGCCAGCAGTCGGGACTATGGGAATGAGCAGTTCTTC	CASSRDYGNEQFF
once	TRBV15	TRBD1	TRBJ2-5	TGTGCCACCAGCAGAGATTCTGACAGGGAAGAGACCCAGTACTTC	CATSRDSDREETQYF
-	TRBV3-1/TRBV3-2	TRBD2	TRBJ2-4	TGTGCCAGCAGCAAAGAAACACCGGGACTAGCGGGAGCTGGGGCCAAAAACATTCAGTACTTC	CASSKETPGLAGAGAKNIQYF
once	TRBV28	-	TRBJ1-5	TGTGCCAGCAGTTTAAGCCAGGGAGGACGACAGCCCCAGCATTTT	CASSLSQGGRQPQHF
-	TRBV3-1/TRBV3-2	-	TRBJ2-7	TGTGCCAGCAGCGCAAACTACGAGCAGTACTTC	CASSANYEQYF
-	TRBV5-3	-	TRBJ1-4	TGTGCCAGAAGCTTGAGACAGAAGTCCACTAATGAAAAACTGTTTTTT	CARSLRQKSTNEKLFF
-	TRBV29-1	-	TRBJ2-7	TGCAGCGTTGGAAGCGGCTCGGATCCTCAACTTTGGGAGCAGTACTTC	CSVGSGSDPQLWEQYF
-	TRBV14	-	TRBJ2-5	TGTGCCAGCAGCCAAGGTAGTCGAGAGACCCAGTACTTC	CASSQGSRETQYF
-	TRBV10-3	TRBD1	TRBJ2-2	TGTGCCATCAGCCACAGGGGTGCTGGGTACACCGGGGAGCTGTTTTTT	CAISHRGAGYTGELFF
-	TRBV19	-	TRBJ2-2	TGTGCCAGTGAGGAGGGGTCGGTCACCGGGGAGCTGTTTTTT	CASEEGSVTGELFF
-	TRBV28	-	TRBJ1-2	TGTGCCAGCTGGGGGGCAGGCACGGGGTCGATCTATGGCTACACCTTC	CASWGAGTGSIYGYTF